The 21 T cell receptor beta chains listed next were all sequenced from one sample in a study of T cells after yellow fever vaccination. TCRdb fed the 5' RACE reads into MiXCR, producing one record per CDR3 protein. The data contain about 370,000 distinct CDR3 sequences, about 9.9% of them seen just once; the ten biggest clones take up roughly 18%. The sequencing used PBMCs, collected on the day of the first yellow fever vaccination. Every receptor here comes from a man between 18 and 29 years old who received the YFV17D yellow fever vaccine.

This clonotype was counted between two and nine times. This chain connects TRBV29-1 to TRBJ2-3; no definite D call. The CDR3 runs to 16 residues. V was trimmed by 0 bases and J by 0 bases, leaving 13 bases between them. Germline-derived CDR1 and CDR2 are SQVTM and ANQGSEA. CDR3 amino acids: CSVEDKVYGSTDTQYF. Here the CDR3 DNA reads TGCAGCGTTGAAGATAAGGTATACGGAAGCACAGATACGCAGTATTTT.

The sample holds a few counts of this clonotype. The chain joins TRBV20-1 to TRBJ2-2; TRBD1 might be the D (5 bases). The germline CDR1 and CDR2 sequences are DFQATT and SNEGSKA (reference sequence). Trimming cost V 2 bases and J 2 bases, with 12 bases left between them. The CDR3 is 15 amino acids. CDR3 coding DNA: TGCAGTGCTAGACACGGCGGACAAAACACCGGGGAGCTGTTTTTT. Translated: CSARHGGQNTGELFF.

At least ten counts were recorded for this clonotype. This chain links TRBV30 with TRBJ2-2; possible D gene TRBD2, 7 bases. The CDR3 has 15 residues. The germline V and J ends were trimmed by 2 bases and 5 bases, with 15 bases remaining between them. Germline V gene lookup returns CDR1 GTSNPN and CDR2 SVGIG (reference sequence). CDR3 in amino acids: CAWSRRGRRTGELFF. The DNA of the CDR3 is TGTGCCTGGAGTCGGCGGGGGCGAAGAACCGGGGAGCTGTTTTTT.

This clonotype was detected a few times. V gene TRBV7-2 combines with J gene TRBJ2-3; TRBD1 matches at 11 bases. V lost 5 bases and J lost 7; bases outside the gene matches: 11. CDR3 length equals 16 residues. Germline CDR1 and CDR2: SGHTA and FQGNSA. The CDR3 spells CASSRWDRGIVNTQYF. For the CDR3, the DNA is TGTGCCAGCAGCCGCTGGGACAGGGGGATCGTGAATACGCAGTATTTT.

The chain employs TRBV7-2 and TRBJ1-2; possibly TRBD1 for D (6 bases). Germline V CDR1 and CDR2: SGHTA, FQGNSA. CDR3 length equals 13 residues. The V gene lost 5 bases and the J gene lost 4 bases, with 11 bases spanning the gap. CDR3 DNA: TGTGCCAGCAGCAAACTGGACAGCTATGGCTACACCTTC. It specifies CASSKLDSYGYTF.

This clonotype was seen ten or more times. V and J are TRBV20-1 and TRBJ2-5, with D maybe TRBD1 (5 bases). The CDR3 totals 16 residues. Trimming cost V 0 bases and J 1 base, with 15 bases left between them. CDR1 is DFQATT and CDR2 is SNEGSKA in the germline V gene (reference sequence). The CDR3 is CSARDGAGQRQETQYF. CDR3 in DNA: TGCAGTGCTAGAGATGGGGCTGGGCAACGCCAAGAGACCCAGTACTTC.

This chain joins TRBV29-1 and TRBJ1-2; D might be TRBD1 (6 bases). Germline V gene data show CDR1 as SQVTM and CDR2 as ANQGSEA. CDR3 size: 11 residues. V was cut by 5 bases and J by 6 bases, with 10 bases left in between. The CDR3 here is CSVRDMNGYTF. The CDR3 DNA follows: TGCAGCGTTCGGGACATGAATGGCTACACCTTC.

The CDR3 protein is CASSPLRLAAPGELFF. CDR3 bases: TGTGCCAGCAGCCCGCTCCGACTAGCGGCGCCCGGGGAGCTGTTTTTT. This chain connects TRBV7-9 to TRBJ2-2; 9 bases fit TRBD2. CDR1 and CDR2 (germline): SEHNR, FQNEAQ (reference sequence). Trimming at V came to 5 bases and at J to 6 bases, leaving 10 bases not matched to a gene. This CDR3 has 16 residues.

In its sample, this clonotype was seen many times. V is TRBV4-3 and J is TRBJ2-7; a weak D match, TRBD2 (6 bases). The V end lost 0 bases, the J end lost 3 bases, and 12 bases lay between the germline ends. The CDR3 has 15 residues. Germline V lookup: CDR1 LGHNA, CDR2 YSLEER. CDR3 amino acids: CASSQDGGSRYEQYF. In DNA, the CDR3 is TGCGCCAGCAGCCAAGACGGAGGGTCACGCTACGAGCAGTACTTC.

This clonotype was observed a few times. The rearrangement uses TRBV6-2 or TRBV6-3 and TRBJ2-2, with 8 bases aligning to TRBD1. Germline CDR1 is MNHEY and CDR2 is SVGEGT. J lost 2 bases, V lost 6 bases, and 8 bases had no gene match. The CDR3 has 16 amino acids. CDR3 sequence: CASRAGTGKNTGELFF. As DNA, the CDR3 is TGTGCCAGCAGGGCCGGGACAGGAAAAAACACCGGGGAGCTGTTTTTT.

The chain uses TRBV12-3 or TRBV12-4 and TRBJ1-5; tentative D call: TRBD1 (5 bases). With 3 bases removed from V and 5 bases from J, the gap between germline ends came to 8 bases. This CDR3 spans 13 amino acids. For the CDR3, the DNA is TGTGCCAGCAGTTTTCAGGGAGATCAGCCCCAGCATTTT. This sequence encodes CASSFQGDQPQHF.

This clonotype has only a few counts. The V gene is TRBV24-1, the J gene TRBJ2-5, with D possibly being TRBD1 (6 bases). The germline V and J ends were trimmed by 5 bases and 3 bases, with 9 bases remaining between them. From germline, CDR1 is KGHDR and CDR2 SFDVKD. This CDR3 is built from 13 residues. The CDR3, as DNA: TGTGCCACCAGTGCAGGGGAGAAAGAGACCCAGTACTTC. Translated: CATSAGEKETQYF.

The CDR3 spells CSARDGTLEKLFF. As DNA, the CDR3 is TGCAGTGCTAGGGACGGGACTTTGGAAAAACTGTTTTTT. The rearrangement joins TRBV20-1 to TRBJ1-4; D possibly corresponds to TRBD1 (5 bases). Trimming took off 3 bases at V and 8 bases at J, with 13 bases between the two ends. The CDR3 runs to 13 residues. Germline CDR1 is DFQATT and CDR2 is SNEGSKA (reference sequence).

There are a few counts of this clonotype. J is TRBJ2-1 and V is TRBV6-1; unclear D gene. V was cut by 3 bases and J by 0 bases, with 9 bases left in between. The CDR3 totals 15 residues. The germline CDR1 and CDR2 sequences are MNHNS and SASEGT. CDR3 bases: TGTGCCAGCAGTGACCCCTTGACCTCCTACAATGAGCAGTTCTTC. Translating it yields CASSDPLTSYNEQFF.

This clonotype was recorded at least ten times. The V call is TRBV5-1, the J call TRBJ1-1; 9 nucleotides line up with TRBD1. Germline V CDR1 and CDR2: SGHRS, YFSETQ. Losses at the gene ends were 0 bases for V and 6 bases for J; bases not matched to a gene: 9. The CDR3 totals 16 residues. The CDR3, as DNA: TGCGCCAGCAGCTTGGCCGGACAGGGGAAGTATCCTGAAGCTTTCTTT. Translating it yields CASSLAGQGKYPEAFF.

This clonotype was detected a few times. This sequence joins TRBV6-1 and TRBJ2-6, with a possible D match to TRBD1 (5 bases). The germline V and J ends were trimmed by 6 bases and 0 bases, with 9 bases remaining between them. The CDR3 extends over 15 amino acids. The germline CDR1 and CDR2 sequences are MNHNS and SASEGT. DNA of the CDR3: TGTGCCAGCAGGCTAACAGGCTCTGGGGCCAACGTCCTGACTTTC. It encodes CASRLTGSGANVLTF.

CDR3 nucleotide sequence: TGCGCCAGCAGCCAAGGTCCAGGGGGGTCCTCTGGAAACACCATATATTTT. Its protein is CASSQGPGGSSGNTIYF. The chain uses TRBV4-3 and TRBJ1-3; 7 bases match TRBD1. Germline CDR1 and CDR2: LGHNA and YSLEER. V lost 1 base, J lost 0 bases, and 6 bases stayed unmatched. CDR3 size: 17 residues.

In this sample, this clonotype turned up a few times. The CDR3 reads CASSGGARNEQFF. In DNA, the CDR3 is TGTGCCAGCAGCGGGGGGGCGCGCAATGAGCAGTTCTTC. This sequence joins TRBV28 and TRBJ2-1, with TRBD2 matching 8 bases. CDR1 is MDHEN, CDR2 SYDVKM, per germline. This CDR3 is built from 13 residues. J gave up 6 bases and V 6 bases, and 4 bases lay outside the gene matches.

A note on this clonotype: The junction departs from germline at one end; a sequencing error may be responsible. V and J are TRBV7-7 and TRBJ2-1; D is perhaps TRBD1 or TRBD2 (5 bases each). Germline values: CDR1 SSHAT, CDR2 FNYEAQ (reference sequence). This CDR3 has 13 residues. CDR3 protein: CASSFRDVDEQFF. The CDR3 bases are TGTGCTAGCAGCTTTAGGGACGTCGATGAGCAGTTCTTC.

With regard to this clonotype: A read error may be the cause here, since a much bigger clone is one base away. J is TRBJ2-7 and V is TRBV7-9, with 9 positions matching TRBD2. CDR1 and CDR2 (germline): SEHNR, FQNEAQ (reference sequence). This CDR3 comprises 15 residues. V lost 7 bases, J lost 5 bases, and 12 bases stayed unmatched. The CDR3 DNA is TGTGCCAGCACCCCGCTTGTAGCGGGGGTCAACGAGCAGTACGTC. Encoded protein: CASTPLVAGVNEQYV.

The chain employs TRBV5-1 and TRBJ2-3; no clear D. The V and J ends lost 5 bases and 0 bases respectively, with 16 bases between them. Germline CDR1 SGHRS, CDR2 YFSETQ. The CDR3 has 16 residues. CDR3 sequence reads: CASSPSPILSTDTQYF. As DNA, the CDR3 is TGCGCCAGCAGTCCAAGCCCTATTTTGAGCACAGATACGCAGTATTTT.